The 10 T cell receptor beta chains below come from one sample, sequenced in a study of T cells in Graves' hyperthyroidism and ophthalmopathy. Amplified TCR beta CDR3 regions came from RNA transcripts. The study used the HTBI primer set for a first-round RT-PCR of the TCR CDR3. From the multiplex PCR reads, TCRdb called clonotypes with MiXCR, one entry per CDR3 protein. The table lists under 350,000 distinct CDR3 sequences, 21% of them singletons. The sequencing sample was made of blood. The receptors were gathered from a woman between 50 and 59 years old with Graves' hyperthyroidism.

This clonotype has a count of ten or more. The V gene is TRBV27, the J gene TRBJ1-2; 9 bases are a match to TRBD1. The CDR3 runs to 15 residues. V was pared by 2 bases and J by 3 bases, with 4 bases of the junction left unmatched. Germline CDR1 reads MNHEY; CDR2 reads SMNVEV (reference sequence). This chain's CDR3 is CASSLVTGGDYGYTF. Written as DNA, the CDR3 is TGTGCCAGCAGTTTAGTTACAGGGGGCGACTATGGCTACACCTTC.

This clonotype showed up just a few times. This chain joins TRBV10-3 and TRBJ2-5, with D tentatively TRBD1 (6 bases). This CDR3 is built from 13 residues. From germline, CDR1 is ENHRY and CDR2 SYGVKD. The ends were cut back, 2 bases at V and 3 bases at J, with 7 bases in the middle. This CDR3 is CAISEDRKETQYF. As DNA, the CDR3 is TGTGCCATCAGTGAGGACAGGAAAGAGACCCAGTACTTC.

The table lists this clonotype with many counts. This chain uses TRBV15 with TRBJ1-5; D is unresolved. The V and J ends lost 1 base and 6 bases respectively, with 7 bases between them. The length of the CDR3 is 13 residues. Germline V gives CDR1 LNHNV, CDR2 YYDKDF (reference sequence). The CDR3 DNA reads as TGTGCCACCAGCAGAGGACGGTTTCAGCCCCAGCATTTT. Residues: CATSRGRFQPQHF. Full variable domain (missing parts from reference TRBV15 and TRBJ1-5): DAMVIQNPRYQVTQFGKPVTLSCSQTLNHNVMYWYQQKSSQAPKLLFHYYDKDFNNEADTPDNFQSRRPNTSFCFLDIRSPGLGDTAMYLCATSRGRFQPQHFGDGTRLSIL.

This clonotype has at least ten counts. V gene TRBV5-1 combines with J gene TRBJ1-1; tentatively, D is TRBD1 (6 bases). This CDR3 spans 16 amino acids. V lost 6 bases to trimming and J lost 1 base, with 19 bases between them. The V gene's germline CDR1 is SGHRS and CDR2 YFSETQ. In DNA, the CDR3 is TGCGCCAGCACGCCGGGGGGCGGGAGAGGGAACACTGAAGCTTTCTTT. The encoded protein is CASTPGGGRGNTEAFF.

This clonotype occurred many times. J is TRBJ1-1 and V is TRBV4-1; 11 nucleotides agree with TRBD1. The CDR3 loop spans 18 amino acids. CDR1 is MGHRA and CDR2 is YSYEKL in the germline V gene. J lost 1 base, V lost 4 bases, and 11 bases had no gene match. CDR3 amino acids: CASSPQAGTGGSNTEAFF. The DNA for the CDR3 is TGCGCCAGCAGCCCGCAGGCCGGGACAGGGGGATCGAACACTGAAGCTTTCTTT.

The V and J genes are TRBV11-2 and TRBJ1-4; D may be TRBD1 (6 bases). The CDR3 has 20 amino acids. The germline V gene has CDR1 SGHAT and CDR2 FQNNGV. Trimming shortened V by 6 bases and J by 5 bases, and 31 bases separated the two germline ends. Here the CDR3 DNA reads TGTGCCAGCAGTTATCCCCTTTCCGGGACACCCCCAGAGGACAATGAAAAACTGTTTTTT. Encoded protein: CASSYPLSGTPPEDNEKLFF. The full variable domain, its missing parts supplied by reference TRBV11-2 and TRBJ1-4, is EAGVAQSPRYKIIEKRQSVAFWCNPISGHATLYWYQQILGQGPKLLIQFQNNGVVDDSQLPKDRFSAERLKGVDSTLKIQPAKLEDSAVYLCASSYPLSGTPPEDNEKLFFGSGTQLSVL.

The sample holds a few counts of this clonotype. This chain links TRBV20-1 with TRBJ1-5; tentatively, D is TRBD1 (5 bases). The CDR3 is made up of 12 amino acids. The V gene's germline CDR1 is DFQATT and CDR2 SNEGSKA (reference sequence). Deletions cut 5 bases from V and 4 bases from J, with 9 bases between. The CDR3 nucleotides read TGCAGTGCTGCCCAGGGTAATCAGCCCCAGCATTTT. Protein product: CSAAQGNQPQHF.

There are many counts of this clonotype. The chain joins TRBV30 to TRBJ1-5; D uncertain. V was trimmed by 0 bases and J by 2 bases, leaving 11 bases between them. The germline V gene encodes CDR1 GTSNPN and CDR2 SVGIG (reference sequence). This CDR3 comprises 15 residues. The CDR3 spells CAWSVGWRGNQPQHF. The DNA for the CDR3 is TGTGCCTGGAGTGTAGGGTGGCGGGGCAATCAGCCCCAGCATTTT. The full variable domain, in which reference TRBV30 and TRBJ1-5 provide the parts outside the CDR3, is SQTIHQWPATLVQPVGSPLSLECTVEGTSNPNLYWYRQAAGRGLQLLFYSVGIGQISSEVPQNLSASRPQDRQFILSSKKLLLSDSGFYLCAWSVGWRGNQPQHFGDGTRLSIL.

CDR3 sequence: CASSHQGSYEQYF. In nucleotides, the CDR3 is TGTGCCAGCAGTCATCAGGGCTCCTACGAGCAGTACTTC. This chain connects TRBV25-1 to TRBJ2-7; D might be TRBD1 (5 bases). The CDR3 spans 13 residues. CDR1 is MGHDK, CDR2 SYGVNS, per germline. Trimming took off 5 bases at V and 0 bases at J, with 8 bases between the two ends.

This clonotype has ten or more counts. The J gene is TRBJ1-1, the V gene TRBV28; TRBD1 matches at 8 bases. The CDR3 contains 15 residues. V trimming: 4 bases; J trimming: 0 bases; junction bases outside the gene matches: 4. The germline gives CDR1 MDHEN, CDR2 SYDVKM. CDR3 DNA: TGTGCCAGCAGTTCACGACAGGGGTTGAACACTGAAGCTTTCTTT. This codes for CASSSRQGLNTEAFF.